This T cell receptor beta chain originates from a study of CD8 T cells in Susac syndrome. This CDR3 region has 14 residues. CDR1 WSHSY and CDR2 SAAADI come from the germline V gene. An amount of RNA that ranged from roughly 0.5 to 1 ug was reverse transcribed with random hexamers. The authors amplified TCR beta CDR3 across 54 Vbeta and 13 Jbeta using immunoSEQ multiplex PCR. TCRdb called the immunoSEQ multiplex PCR reads again in MiXCR, with one record for every CDR3 protein. This sample has fewer than 350,000 distinct CDR3 sequences, with 65% to 90% found just once. Negative isolation yielded CD4+ and CD8+ T cells, and FACS enriched TEMRA cells. Concerning this clonotype: The junction does not match germline at one end; this may be a read error.

The sequence was collected from a human donor with multiple sclerosis. The chain links TRBV10-2 to TRBJ2-1; the match to TRBD2 covers 7 bases. Material: CD8+ T cells from PBMCs. CDR3 nucleotide sequence: TGCGCCAGCAGGATGATGGGGGGGTACAGTGAGCAGTTCTTC. It encodes CASRMMGGYSEQFF.